Presented here are 14 T cell receptor beta chains from one specimen sequenced in a study of Japanese encephalitis immunity and Zika vaccine responses. CFSE-labeled PBMCs were cultured about six days with peptide pools, each at about 1 ug/mL. TCRdb used MiXCR to reprocess the 5' RACE reads, holding one entry per CDR3 protein. The sample lists about 150 distinct CDR3 sequences, 3% to 4.5% occurring once. This material consisted of antigen-activated CD8+ T cells from blood, cultured, taken during a Zika inactivated vaccine study. The receptors come from an adult woman who received an inactivated Zika virus vaccine.

This clonotype ranks as medium-sized. The CDR3 nucleotides are TGTGCCACCAGTAAGGGGGCGAAGACTGAAGCTTTCTTT. Residues: CATSKGAKTEAFF. The chain uses TRBV24-1 and TRBJ1-1; TRBD1 matches 7 bases. The CDR3 has 13 residues. V was clipped by 6 bases and J by 5 bases; unmatched bases: 5. Germline loops: CDR1 KGHDR, CDR2 SFDVKD.

This chain links TRBV20-1 with TRBJ2-6; perhaps TRBD2 as D (5 bases). The CDR3 covers 15 residues. V lost 0 bases to trimming and J lost 4 bases, with 10 bases between them. CDR1 is DFQATT and CDR2 is SNEGSKA in the germline V gene (reference sequence). In nucleotides, the CDR3 is TGCAGTGCTAGAGATCCCGGACTCGGGGCCAACGTCCTGACTTTC. Amino acid sequence: CSARDPGLGANVLTF.

This clonotype counts as medium-sized. This chain uses TRBV20-1 with TRBJ2-7; possibly TRBD2 for D (5 bases). The germline V and J ends were trimmed by 6 bases and 0 bases, with 9 bases remaining between them. CDR1 and CDR2 from the germline V gene are DFQATT and SNEGSKA (reference sequence). This CDR3 region has 12 residues. The CDR3 sequence is CSARDSSYEQYF. The DNA of the CDR3 is TGCAGTGCGAGGGATAGCTCCTACGAGCAGTACTTC.

A word on this clonotype: One junction end does not reproduce the germline sequence, and a read error may be involved. The CDR3 spells CVTSDRDREISTWELFF. The CDR3 DNA reads TGTGTCACCAGTGATCGGGACAGGGAAATTTCGACCTGGGAGCTGTTTTTT. The V and J genes are TRBV24-1 and TRBJ2-2; 9 bases are a match to TRBD1. This CDR3 is built from 17 residues. Germline V gene data show CDR1 as KGHDR and CDR2 as SFDVKD.

By share of the sample, this clonotype is hyperexpanded. The V gene is TRBV5-1, the J gene TRBJ2-2; 8 positions agree with TRBD1. Germline CDR1 SGHRS, CDR2 YFSETQ. The CDR3 has 16 residues. V gave up 5 bases and J gave up 2 bases; unmatched junction bases: 8. The CDR3 protein is CASSIGQGLNTGELFF. The CDR3 bases are TGCGCCAGCAGTATAGGACAGGGACTTAACACCGGGGAGCTGTTTTTT.

Relative to its sample, this clonotype is medium-sized (0.01 to 0.1%). The chain has TRBV12-3 or TRBV12-4 and TRBJ2-3, with 9 bases matching TRBD1. V dropped 3 bases and J dropped 2; count of bases not matched to a gene: 9. The CDR3 is 17 amino acids. The CDR3 sequence is CASSFPAGDRVTDTQYF. CDR3 bases: TGTGCCAGCAGTTTTCCCGCCGGGGACAGGGTCACAGATACGCAGTATTTT.

This clonotype is large in the sample. The chain is built from TRBV20-1 and TRBJ2-7; 9 bases are shared with TRBD1. The ends lost 5 bases at V and 2 bases at J; junction bases unmatched: 7. Germline loops: CDR1 DFQATT, CDR2 SNEGSKA (reference sequence). The CDR3 is 14 residues long. CDR3 residues: CSAYRDRAAYEQYF. CDR3 nucleotides: TGCAGTGCTTACCGGGACAGGGCGGCCTACGAGCAGTACTTC.

Relative to its sample, this clonotype is hyperexpanded. It is unclear where the CDR3 begins or ends on the DNA, so no DNA is shown, and the CDR3 is as TCRdb lists it. The CDR3 is CISVPEAPPLRTSGSAGANVLTF. J is TRBJ2-6 and V is TRBV7-5; no DNA check was done on the table's D call, TRBD2. TRBV7-5 is reported as a pseudogene. The CDR3 numbers 23 amino acids, ends counted.

By its share, this clonotype is large (0.1 to 1%). The CDR3: CASSLGGNTEAFF. The CDR3 bases are TGTGCCAGCAGTTTAGGGGGTAACACTGAAGCTTTCTTT. This sequence joins TRBV27 and TRBJ1-1, with D possibly TRBD1 on 5 matching bases. The CDR3 spans 13 residues. Trimming removed 2 bases at V and 2 bases at J, with 6 bases between. Germline CDR1 reads MNHEY; CDR2 reads SMNVEV (reference sequence).

This clonotype qualifies as hyperexpanded. The chain links TRBV11-3 to TRBJ2-1, with 9 positions matching TRBD1. This CDR3 region has 15 residues. J gave up 5 bases and V 5 bases, and 7 bases lay outside the gene matches. Germline CDR1 and CDR2: SGHNT and YENEEA. In DNA form, the CDR3 reads TGTGCCAGCAGCGTTGGGACAGGGTTGGACAATGAGCAGTTCTTC. Residues: CASSVGTGLDNEQFF.

The CDR3 sequence is CASKYKRQTRTLRNSPLHF. The CDR3 DNA reads as TGTGCCAGCAAGTACAAGCGGCAGACTAGAACCTTACGGAATTCACCCCTCCACTTT. The chain carries TRBV6-6 and TRBJ1-6; D remains ambiguous. Germline V gene data show CDR1 as MNHNY and CDR2 as SVGAGI (reference sequence). The V gene lost 7 bases and the J gene lost 7 bases, with 29 bases spanning the gap. The CDR3 is made up of 19 amino acids.

Sample share makes this clonotype hyperexpanded. The chain couples TRBV4-1 to TRBJ2-1; tentative D call: TRBD1 (6 bases). The germline CDR1 and CDR2 sequences are MGHRA and YSYEKL. The CDR3 extends over 14 amino acids. V was trimmed by 1 base and J by 10 bases, leaving 14 bases between them. As DNA, the CDR3 is TGCGCCAGCAGCCAAGTTTCGTCCGACAGGGAGCAGTTCTTC. Translating gives CASSQVSSDREQFF.

In its sample, this clonotype is hyperexpanded. The chain employs TRBV9 and TRBJ2-2; D unclear. The germline gives CDR1 SGDLS, CDR2 YYNGEE. The CDR3 is made up of 17 amino acids. Trimming shortened V by 4 bases and J by 0 bases, and 16 bases separated the two germline ends. CDR3 coding DNA: TGTGCCAGCAGCTGGTCGAAAGGGATCGCGAACACCGGGGAGCTGTTTTTT. Translation: CASSWSKGIANTGELFF.

By share of the sample, this clonotype is large. V is TRBV7-9 and J is TRBJ1-5, with D tentatively TRBD1 (6 bases). Trimming stripped 5 bases from V and 3 bases from J, with 11 bases between. Germline-derived CDR1 and CDR2 are SEHNR and FQNEAQ (reference sequence). The CDR3 is 14 residues long. The CDR3 DNA reads as TGTGCCAGCAGCCCCGGACAGCCCAATCAGCCCCAGCATTTT. It codes for CASSPGQPNQPQHF.